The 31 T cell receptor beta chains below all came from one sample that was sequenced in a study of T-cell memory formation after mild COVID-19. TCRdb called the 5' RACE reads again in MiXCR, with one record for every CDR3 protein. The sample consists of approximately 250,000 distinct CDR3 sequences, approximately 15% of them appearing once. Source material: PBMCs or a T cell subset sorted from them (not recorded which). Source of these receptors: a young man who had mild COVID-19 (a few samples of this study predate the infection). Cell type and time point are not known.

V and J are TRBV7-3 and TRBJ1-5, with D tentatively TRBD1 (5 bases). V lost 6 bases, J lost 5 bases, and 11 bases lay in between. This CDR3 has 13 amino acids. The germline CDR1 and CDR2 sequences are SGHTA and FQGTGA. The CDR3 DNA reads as TGTGCCAGCAGTACAGGTTTGGATCAGCCCCAGCATTTT. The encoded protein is CASSTGLDQPQHF.

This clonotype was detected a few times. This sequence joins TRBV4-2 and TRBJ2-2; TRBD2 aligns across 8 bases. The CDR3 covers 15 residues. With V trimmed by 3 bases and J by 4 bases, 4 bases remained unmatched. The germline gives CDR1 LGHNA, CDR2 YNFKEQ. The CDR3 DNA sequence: TGTGCCAGCAGCCAGGAAGCGGGGGCCACCGGGGAGCTGTTTTTT. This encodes CASSQEAGATGELFF.

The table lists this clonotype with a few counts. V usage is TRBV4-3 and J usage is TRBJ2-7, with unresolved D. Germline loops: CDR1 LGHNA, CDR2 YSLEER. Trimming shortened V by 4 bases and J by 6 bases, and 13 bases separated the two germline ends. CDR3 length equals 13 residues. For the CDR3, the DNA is TGCGCCAGCAGCCCAGCGCACGGGTTCGAGCAGTACGTC. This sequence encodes CASSPAHGFEQYV.

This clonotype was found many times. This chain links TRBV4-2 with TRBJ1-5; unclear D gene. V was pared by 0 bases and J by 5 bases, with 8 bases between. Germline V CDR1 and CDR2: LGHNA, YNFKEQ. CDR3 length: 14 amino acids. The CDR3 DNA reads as TGTGCCAGCAGCCAAGAGGATGGGGATCAGCCCCAGCATTTT. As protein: CASSQEDGDQPQHF.

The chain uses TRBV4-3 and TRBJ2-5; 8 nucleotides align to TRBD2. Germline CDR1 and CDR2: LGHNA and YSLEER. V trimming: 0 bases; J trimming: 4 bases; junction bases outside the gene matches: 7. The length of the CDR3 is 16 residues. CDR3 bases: TGCGCCAGCAGCCAAGATCGGGGGGGCGGTGTAGAGACCCAGTACTTC. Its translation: CASSQDRGGGVETQYF.

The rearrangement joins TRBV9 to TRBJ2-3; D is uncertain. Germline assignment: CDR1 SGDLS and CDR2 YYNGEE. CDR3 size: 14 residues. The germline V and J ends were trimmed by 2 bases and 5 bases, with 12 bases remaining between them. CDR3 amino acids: CASSVPVELDTQYF. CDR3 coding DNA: TGTGCCAGCAGCGTCCCGGTGGAACTAGATACGCAGTATTTT.

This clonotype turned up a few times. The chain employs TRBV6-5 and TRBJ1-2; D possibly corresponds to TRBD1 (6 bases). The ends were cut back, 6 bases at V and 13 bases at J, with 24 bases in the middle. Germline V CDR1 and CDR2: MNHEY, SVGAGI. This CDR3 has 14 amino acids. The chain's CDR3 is CASSRDISIPPRTF. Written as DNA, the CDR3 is TGTGCCAGCAGCCGGGACATATCTATCCCCCCTCGCACCTTC.

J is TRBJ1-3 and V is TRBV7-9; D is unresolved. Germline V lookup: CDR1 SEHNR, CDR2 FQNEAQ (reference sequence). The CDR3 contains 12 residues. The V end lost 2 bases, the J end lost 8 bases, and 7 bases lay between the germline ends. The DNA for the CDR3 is TGTGCCAGCAGCTTACCTAGGGACACCATATATTTT. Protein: CASSLPRDTIYF.

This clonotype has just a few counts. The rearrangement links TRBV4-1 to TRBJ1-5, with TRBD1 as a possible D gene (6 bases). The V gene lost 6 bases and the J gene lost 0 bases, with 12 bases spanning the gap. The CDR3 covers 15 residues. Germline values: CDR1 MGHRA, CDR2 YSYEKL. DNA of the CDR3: TGCGCCAGCAGACGGACAGCTTATAGCAATCAGCCCCAGCATTTT. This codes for CASRRTAYSNQPQHF.

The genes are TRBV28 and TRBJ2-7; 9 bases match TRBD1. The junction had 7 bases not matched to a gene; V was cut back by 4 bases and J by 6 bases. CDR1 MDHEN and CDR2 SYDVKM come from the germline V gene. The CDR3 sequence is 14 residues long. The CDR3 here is CASSYLRDRVEQYV. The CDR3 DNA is TGTGCCAGCAGTTATCTCCGGGACAGGGTCGAGCAGTACGTC.

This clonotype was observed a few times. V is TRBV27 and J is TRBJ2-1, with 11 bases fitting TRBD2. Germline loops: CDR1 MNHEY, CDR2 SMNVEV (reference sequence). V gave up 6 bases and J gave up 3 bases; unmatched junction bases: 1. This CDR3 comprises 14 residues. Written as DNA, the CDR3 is TGTGCCAGCAGGGGGACTAGCGGCTACAATGAGCAGTTCTTC. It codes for CASRGTSGYNEQFF.

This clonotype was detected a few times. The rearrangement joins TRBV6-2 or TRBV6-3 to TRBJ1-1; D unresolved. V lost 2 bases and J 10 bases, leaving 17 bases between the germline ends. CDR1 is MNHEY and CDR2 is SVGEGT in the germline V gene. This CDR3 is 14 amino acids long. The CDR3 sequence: CASSYLADEKGAFF. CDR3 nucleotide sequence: TGTGCCAGCAGTTACCTCGCGGACGAAAAGGGAGCTTTCTTT.

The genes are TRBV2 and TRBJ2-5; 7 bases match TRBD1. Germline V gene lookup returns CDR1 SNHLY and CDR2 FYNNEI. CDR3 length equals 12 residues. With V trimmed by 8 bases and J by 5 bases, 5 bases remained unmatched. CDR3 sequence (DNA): TGTGCCAGCGACAGGGAACGGGAGACCCAGTACTTC. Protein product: CASDRERETQYF. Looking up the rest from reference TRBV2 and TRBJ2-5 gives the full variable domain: EPEVTQTPSHQVTQMGQEVILRCVPISNHLYFYWYRQILGQKVEFLVSFYNNEISEKSEIFDDQFSVERPDGSNFTLKIRSTKLEDSAMYFCASDRERETQYFGPGTRLLVL.

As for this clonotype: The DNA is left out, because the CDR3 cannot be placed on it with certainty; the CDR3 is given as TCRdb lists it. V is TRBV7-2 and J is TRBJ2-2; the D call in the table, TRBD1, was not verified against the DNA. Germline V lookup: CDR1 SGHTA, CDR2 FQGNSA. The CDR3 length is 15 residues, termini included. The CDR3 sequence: CASSFGSGVTGELFF.

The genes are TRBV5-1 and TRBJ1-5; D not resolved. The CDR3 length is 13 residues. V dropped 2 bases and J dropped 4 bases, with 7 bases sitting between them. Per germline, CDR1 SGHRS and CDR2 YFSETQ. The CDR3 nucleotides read TGCGCCAGCAGCTTTGGAGTGAATCAGCCCCAGCATTTT. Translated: CASSFGVNQPQHF.

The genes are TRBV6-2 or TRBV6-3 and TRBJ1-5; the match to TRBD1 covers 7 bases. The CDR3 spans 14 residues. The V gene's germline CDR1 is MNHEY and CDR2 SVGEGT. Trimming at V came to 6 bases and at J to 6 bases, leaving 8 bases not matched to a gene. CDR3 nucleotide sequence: TGTGCCAGCAGCTTTACAGGGGCCCTTCAGCCCCAGCATTTT. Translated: CASSFTGALQPQHF.

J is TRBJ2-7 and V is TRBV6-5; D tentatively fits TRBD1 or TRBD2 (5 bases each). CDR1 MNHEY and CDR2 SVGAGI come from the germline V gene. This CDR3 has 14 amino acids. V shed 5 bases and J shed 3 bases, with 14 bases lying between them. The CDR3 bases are TGTGCCAGCAGTCACAACCGGGACGGCTACGAGCAGTACGTC. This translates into CASSHNRDGYEQYV.

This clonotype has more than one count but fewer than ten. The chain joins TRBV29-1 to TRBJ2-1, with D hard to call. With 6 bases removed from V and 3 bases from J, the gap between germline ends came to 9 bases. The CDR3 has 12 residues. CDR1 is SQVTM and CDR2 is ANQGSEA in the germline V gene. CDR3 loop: CSVLSLYNEQFF. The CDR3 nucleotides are TGCAGCGTCCTCTCGCTCTACAATGAGCAGTTCTTC.

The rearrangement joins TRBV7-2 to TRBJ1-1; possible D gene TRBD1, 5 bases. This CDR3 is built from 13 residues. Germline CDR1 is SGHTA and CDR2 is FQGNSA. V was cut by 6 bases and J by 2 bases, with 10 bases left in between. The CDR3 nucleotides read TGTGCCAGCAGGAGACAGCACAACACTGAAGCTTTCTTT. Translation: CASRRQHNTEAFF.

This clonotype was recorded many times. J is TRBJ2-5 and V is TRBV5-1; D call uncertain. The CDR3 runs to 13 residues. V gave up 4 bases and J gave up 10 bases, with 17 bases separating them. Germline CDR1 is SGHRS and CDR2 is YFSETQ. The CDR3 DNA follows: TGCGCCAGCAGCCCACCCTCCACGAGTGGCCAGTACTTC. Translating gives CASSPPSTSGQYF. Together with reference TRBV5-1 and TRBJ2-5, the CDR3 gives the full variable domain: KAGVTQTPRYLIKTRGQQVTLSCSPISGHRSVSWYQQTPGQGLQFLFEYFSETQRNKGNFPGRFSGRQFSNSRSEMNVSTLELGDSALYLCASSPPSTSGQYFGPGTRLLVL.

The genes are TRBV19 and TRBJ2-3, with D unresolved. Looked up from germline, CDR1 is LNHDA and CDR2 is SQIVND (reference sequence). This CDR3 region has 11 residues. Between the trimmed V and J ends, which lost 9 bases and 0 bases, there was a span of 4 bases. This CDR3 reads CARTSTDTQYF. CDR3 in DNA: TGTGCCAGGACTAGCACAGATACGCAGTATTTT.

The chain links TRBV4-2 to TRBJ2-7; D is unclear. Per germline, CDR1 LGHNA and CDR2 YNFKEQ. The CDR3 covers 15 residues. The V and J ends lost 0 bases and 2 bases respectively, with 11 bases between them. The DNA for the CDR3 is TGTGCCAGCAGCCAAGAAGCCGTCTTCCCCTACGAGCAGTACTTC. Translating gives CASSQEAVFPYEQYF.

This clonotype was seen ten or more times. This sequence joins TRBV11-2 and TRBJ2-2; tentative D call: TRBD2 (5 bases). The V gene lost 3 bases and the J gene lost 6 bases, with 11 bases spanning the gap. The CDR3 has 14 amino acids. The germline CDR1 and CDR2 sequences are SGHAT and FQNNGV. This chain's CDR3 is CASSFSTMSGELFF. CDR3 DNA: TGTGCCAGCAGCTTTTCGACTATGTCCGGGGAGCTGTTTTTT.

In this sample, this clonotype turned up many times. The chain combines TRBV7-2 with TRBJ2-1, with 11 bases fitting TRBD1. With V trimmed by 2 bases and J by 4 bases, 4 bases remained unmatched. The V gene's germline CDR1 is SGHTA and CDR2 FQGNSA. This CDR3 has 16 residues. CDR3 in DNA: TGTGCCAGCAGCTTAACCGGACAGGGGGCGTACAATGAGCAGTTCTTC. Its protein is CASSLTGQGAYNEQFF.

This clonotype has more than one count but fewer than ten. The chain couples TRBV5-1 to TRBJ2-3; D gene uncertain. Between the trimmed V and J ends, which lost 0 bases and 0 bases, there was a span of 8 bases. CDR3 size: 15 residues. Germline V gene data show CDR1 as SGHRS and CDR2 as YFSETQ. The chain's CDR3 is CASSLDQTSTDTQYF. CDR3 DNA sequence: TGCGCCAGCAGCTTGGACCAGACTAGCACAGATACGCAGTATTTT.

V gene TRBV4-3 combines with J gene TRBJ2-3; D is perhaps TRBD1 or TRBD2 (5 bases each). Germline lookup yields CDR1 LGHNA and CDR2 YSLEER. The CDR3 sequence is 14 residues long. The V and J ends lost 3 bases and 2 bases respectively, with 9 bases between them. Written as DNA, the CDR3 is TGCGCCAGCAGCCATGGGGGTTTCACAGATACGCAGTATTTT. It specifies CASSHGGFTDTQYF.

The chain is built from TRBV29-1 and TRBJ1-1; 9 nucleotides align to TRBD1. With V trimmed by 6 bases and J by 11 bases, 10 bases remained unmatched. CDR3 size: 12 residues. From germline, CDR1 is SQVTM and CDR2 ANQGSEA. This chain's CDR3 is CSVNGQGNWAFF. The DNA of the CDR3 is TGCAGCGTCAACGGACAGGGGAATTGGGCTTTCTTT. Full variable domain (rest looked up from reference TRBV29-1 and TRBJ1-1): SAVISQKPSRDICQRGTSLTIQCQVDSQVTMMFWYRQQPGQSLTLIATANQGSEATYESGFVIDKFPISRPNLTFSTLTVSNMSPEDSSIYLCSVNGQGNWAFFGQGTRLTVV.

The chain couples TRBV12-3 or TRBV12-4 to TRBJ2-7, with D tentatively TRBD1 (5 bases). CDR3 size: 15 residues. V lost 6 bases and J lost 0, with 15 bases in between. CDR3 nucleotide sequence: TGTGCCAGCAGCAATACAGGTGCGAGCTCCTACGAGCAGTACTTC. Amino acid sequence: CASSNTGASSYEQYF.

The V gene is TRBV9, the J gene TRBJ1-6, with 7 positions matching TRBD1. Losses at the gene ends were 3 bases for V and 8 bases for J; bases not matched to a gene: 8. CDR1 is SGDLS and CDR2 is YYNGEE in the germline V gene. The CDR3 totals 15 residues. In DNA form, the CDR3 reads TGTGCCAGCAGCGCATGGACAGGTCTCGATTCACCCCTCCACTTT. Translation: CASSAWTGLDSPLHF. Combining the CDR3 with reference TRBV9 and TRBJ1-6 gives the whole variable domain DSGVTQTPKHLITATGQRVTLRCSPRSGDLSVYWYQQSLDQGLQFLIQYYNGEERAKGNILERFSAQQFPDLHSELNLSSLELGDSALYFCASSAWTGLDSPLHFGNGTRLTVT.

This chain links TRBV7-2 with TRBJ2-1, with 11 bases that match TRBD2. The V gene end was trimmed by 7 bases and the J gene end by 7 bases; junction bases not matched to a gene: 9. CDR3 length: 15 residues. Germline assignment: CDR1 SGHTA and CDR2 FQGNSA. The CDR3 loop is CASNLILAGGNEQFF. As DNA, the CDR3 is TGTGCCAGCAACTTGATCCTAGCGGGGGGTAATGAGCAGTTCTTC.

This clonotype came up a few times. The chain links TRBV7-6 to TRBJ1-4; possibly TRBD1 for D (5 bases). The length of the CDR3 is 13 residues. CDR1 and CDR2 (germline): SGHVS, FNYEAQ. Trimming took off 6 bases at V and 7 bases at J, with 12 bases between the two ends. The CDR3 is CASRSSGVEKLFF. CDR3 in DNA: TGTGCCAGCAGATCTTCGGGGGTTGAAAAACTGTTTTTT. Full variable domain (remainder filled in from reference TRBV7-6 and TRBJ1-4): GAGVSQSPRYKVTKRGQDVALRCDPISGHVSLYWYRQALGQGPEFLTYFNYEAQQDKSGLPNDRFSAERPEGSISTLTIQRTEQRDSAMYRCASRSSGVEKLFFGSGTQLSVL.